Listed here are 28 T cell receptor beta chains from one sample, sequenced in a study of blood T cell repertoires in COVID-19. The data were produced by immunoSEQ multiplex PCR, yet TCRdb's version contains in-frame clones alone and is incomplete. This sample carries 250,000 to 300,000 clones, 65% to 90% of them seen once, and the ten largest clones take around 1.8%. The sample taken for sequencing was peripheral blood. The origin of the receptors is a man aged 25 to 45 with active or convalescent COVID-19.

The V call is TRBV9, the J call TRBJ1-1; D remains unclear. The germline V and J ends were trimmed by 0 bases and 3 bases, with 9 bases remaining between them. CDR1 and CDR2 (germline): SGDLS, YYNGEE. This CDR3 spans 14 amino acids. DNA of the CDR3: TGTGCCAGCAGCGTAGTCCCAATTGACACTGAAGCTTTCTTT. Amino acids: CASSVVPIDTEAFF.

This clone was found a few times. This rearrangement joins TRBV5-1 to TRBJ1-1; D possibly corresponds to TRBD1 (6 bases). The length of the CDR3 is 15 residues. Per germline, CDR1 SGHRS and CDR2 YFSETQ. V gave up 4 bases and J gave up 1 base, with 14 bases separating them. In nucleotides, the CDR3 is TGCGCCAGCAGCGAAACAGGGACCCCGAACACTGAAGCTTTCTTT. It is translated as CASSETGTPNTEAFF.

The rearrangement links TRBV6-5 to TRBJ2-3; 8 nucleotides agree with TRBD1. Unmatched junction bases numbered 9, after V lost 11 bases and J lost 2 bases. Per germline, CDR1 MNHEY and CDR2 SVGAGI. This CDR3 is 14 amino acids long. The CDR3 protein is CACQQGAYTDTQYF. Here the CDR3 DNA reads TGTGCCTGCCAGCAGGGGGCTTACACAGATACGCAGTATTTT.

This clone was found once. The V call is TRBV13, the J call TRBJ2-1; TRBD1 is a possible D gene (6 bases). The CDR3 is 17 residues long. Germline CDR1 PRHDT, CDR2 FYEKMQ (reference sequence). V shed 2 bases and J shed 4 bases, with 18 bases lying between them. The CDR3 is CASSLFFGADSYNEQFF. The CDR3 DNA follows: TGTGCCAGCAGCTTATTTTTCGGGGCGGACAGTTACAATGAGCAGTTCTTC.

The chain recombines TRBV29-1 with TRBJ1-2; D perhaps matches TRBD1 (6 bases). Germline values: CDR1 SQVTM, CDR2 ANQGSEA. V gave up 6 bases and J gave up 4 bases, with 18 bases separating them. CDR3 length equals 14 residues. The CDR3 DNA follows: TGCAGCGTGGGGGGGGGCGGAGCCGGCTATGGCTACACCTTC. Encoded protein: CSVGGGGAGYGYTF.

V and J are TRBV6-6 and TRBJ1-1; D perhaps matches TRBD1 (6 bases). Between the trimmed V and J ends, which lost 8 bases and 9 bases, there was a span of 16 bases. Germline V CDR1 and CDR2: MNHNY, SVGAGI (reference sequence). The CDR3 spans 12 residues. The CDR3 is CASRPWDTKAFF. CDR3 in DNA: TGTGCCAGCCGTCCCTGGGACACCAAAGCTTTCTTT.

V gene TRBV11-2 combines with J gene TRBJ1-1; D remains unclear. Trimming pared 3 bases from V and 0 bases from J, leaving 11 bases between. CDR3 length equals 15 residues. The germline V gene has CDR1 SGHAT and CDR2 FQNNGV. The CDR3 DNA follows: TGTGCCAGCAGCTTTACATCCAGTTTGAACACTGAAGCTTTCTTT. This sequence encodes CASSFTSSLNTEAFF. Full variable domain (rest looked up from reference TRBV11-2 and TRBJ1-1): EAGVAQSPRYKIIEKRQSVAFWCNPISGHATLYWYQQILGQGPKLLIQFQNNGVVDDSQLPKDRFSAERLKGVDSTLKIQPAKLEDSAVYLCASSFTSSLNTEAFFGQGTRLTVV.

This clone was detected only a few times. The chain uses TRBV7-3 and TRBJ1-1; D is ambiguous. Trimming took off 3 bases at V and 1 base at J, with 9 bases between the two ends. This CDR3 has 14 residues. The germline gives CDR1 SGHTA, CDR2 FQGTGA. The CDR3 sequence is CASSLEGTNTEAFF. CDR3 sequence (DNA): TGTGCCAGCAGCTTGGAGGGCACGAACACTGAAGCTTTCTTT.

This chain uses TRBV12-3 or TRBV12-4 with TRBJ2-1, with TRBD1 matching over 8 bases. The CDR3 has 13 amino acids. Unmatched junction bases numbered 4, after V lost 8 bases and J lost 4 bases. This chain's CDR3 is CASGRDRYNEQFF. The CDR3 nucleotides read TGTGCCAGCGGCCGGGACAGGTACAATGAGCAGTTCTTC.

The chain joins TRBV25-1 to TRBJ1-2; D gene ambiguous. V lost 1 base and J 4 bases, leaving 4 bases between the germline ends. CDR3 length: 12 amino acids. Germline CDR1 is MGHDK and CDR2 is SYGVNS. CDR3 coding DNA: TGTGCCAGCAGTGAATCCCGCTATGGCTACACCTTC. This encodes CASSESRYGYTF.

V gene TRBV5-6 combines with J gene TRBJ1-1, with 9 bases matching TRBD1. The CDR3 totals 16 residues. CDR1 and CDR2 (germline): SGHDT, YYEEEE. V shed 4 bases and J 3 bases; nucleotides not matched to a gene: 10. CDR3 bases: TGTGCCAGCAGCCCAGGGACAGGGAGGTGGTACACTGAAGCTTTCTTT. Amino acids: CASSPGTGRWYTEAFF.

This sequence joins TRBV12-3 or TRBV12-4 and TRBJ1-3; no clear D gene. The germline V and J ends were trimmed by 2 bases and 4 bases, with 3 bases remaining between them. This CDR3 is built from 12 residues. The CDR3 nucleotides read TGTGCCAGCAGTTTACAGGGAAACACCATATATTTT. Translation gives CASSLQGNTIYF.

The gene calls are TRBV19 and TRBJ1-4, with 7 positions matching TRBD1. After removal of 5 bases from V and 0 bases from J, the junction contained 6 bases not matched to a gene. The CDR3 runs to 16 residues. Per the germline V gene, CDR1 is LNHDA and CDR2 is SQIVND (reference sequence). The CDR3 DNA reads TGTGCCAGTAGTGCGGGACAGCTTGCAACTAATGAAAAACTGTTTTTT. Residues: CASSAGQLATNEKLFF.

J is TRBJ1-2 and V is TRBV6-1; tentative D call: TRBD1 (5 bases). Trimming shortened V by 2 bases and J by 4 bases, and 14 bases separated the two germline ends. Per the germline V gene, CDR1 is MNHNS and CDR2 is SASEGT. The CDR3 length is 15 residues. In DNA form, the CDR3 reads TGTGCCAGCAGTGAAACCCCCGGCGGGACCTATGGCTACACCTTC. Protein: CASSETPGGTYGYTF.

The rearrangement uses TRBV4-2 and TRBJ2-3, with D hard to call. CDR1 and CDR2 (germline): LGHNA, YNFKEQ. V dropped 1 base and J dropped 0 bases, with 8 bases sitting between them. CDR3 length equals 15 residues. This CDR3 reads CASSQGLGSTDTQYF. CDR3 nucleotide sequence: TGTGCCAGCAGCCAAGGGCTAGGTAGCACAGATACGCAGTATTTT.

The chain combines TRBV5-4 with TRBJ2-7, with a tentative D call TRBD1 (5 bases). Between the trimmed V and J ends, which lost 5 bases and 2 bases, there was a span of 17 bases. The CDR3 contains 15 residues. The germline V gene has CDR1 SGHNT and CDR2 YYREEE (reference sequence). The CDR3 region has the DNA TGTGCCAGCAGTCAGGACCCACAGGCCACCTACGAGCAGTACTTC. Translation gives CASSQDPQATYEQYF.

The chain is built from TRBV3-1 (or the pseudogene TRBV3-2) and TRBJ1-1; D might be TRBD1 (5 bases). V was cut by 5 bases and J by 2 bases, with 9 bases left in between. The CDR3 sequence is 13 residues long. Germline lookup yields CDR1 LGHDT and CDR2 YNNKEL (reference sequence). The CDR3 reads CASSGHTNTEAFF. CDR3 DNA: TGTGCCAGCAGCGGACACACCAACACTGAAGCTTTCTTT.

The rearrangement links TRBV7-9 to TRBJ2-7; 12 bases match TRBD1. Germline V lookup: CDR1 SEHNR, CDR2 FQNEAQ (reference sequence). Germline trimming cut 5 bases from V and 3 bases from J; bases unmatched to any gene: 8. This CDR3 has 16 residues. CDR3 bases: TGTGCCAGCAGCGCCGGGACAGGGGGCGGTAACTACGAGCAGTACTTC. Protein: CASSAGTGGGNYEQYF.

V is TRBV19 and J is TRBJ1-1; D gene uncertain. The CDR3 extends over 14 amino acids. Germline lookup yields CDR1 LNHDA and CDR2 SQIVND (reference sequence). V lost 8 bases and J lost 5, with 18 bases in between. This chain's CDR3 is CASRMKVRRTEAFF. CDR3 sequence (DNA): TGTGCCAGTCGAATGAAGGTGAGGCGGACTGAAGCTTTCTTT.

The chain couples TRBV11-3 to TRBJ1-5; D not certain. This CDR3 is built from 14 residues. CDR1 and CDR2 (germline): SGHNT, YENEEA. With 6 bases removed from V and 3 bases from J, the gap between germline ends came to 12 bases. This CDR3 reads CASSDGEYNQPQHF. CDR3 nucleotide sequence: TGTGCCAGCAGTGACGGGGAATACAATCAGCCCCAGCATTTT.

This clone was seen a single time. The CDR3 loop reads CASAGTSSYNEQFF. CDR3 coding DNA: TGCGCCAGCGCAGGGACTAGCTCCTACAATGAGCAGTTCTTC. V usage is TRBV10-2 and J usage is TRBJ2-1; 8 nucleotides align to TRBD2. The CDR3 contains 14 residues. The germline V gene encodes CDR1 WSHSY and CDR2 SAAADI. J was trimmed by 0 bases and V by 8 bases; bases with no gene match: 3.

Comment on this clone: Other DNA sequences in this specimen translate into the identical CDR3. The CDR3 protein is CASSPSRDRRNQPQHF. The CDR3 DNA sequence: TGTGCCAGCTCACCAAGCCGGGACAGGAGAAATCAGCCCCAGCATTTT. The chain links TRBV18 to TRBJ1-5; 8 bases line up with TRBD1. J lost 4 bases, V lost 2 bases, and 7 bases had no gene match. The CDR3 has 16 residues. Germline V lookup: CDR1 KGHSH, CDR2 LQKENI.

The gene calls are TRBV29-1 and TRBJ2-2, with TRBD2 matching over 13 bases. V gave up 7 bases and J gave up 5 bases; unmatched junction bases: 4. Germline-derived CDR1 and CDR2 are SQVTM and ANQGSEA. The CDR3 sequence is 14 residues long. CDR3 coding DNA: TGCAGCGGAACTAGCGGGGGGGCTACCGGGGAGCTGTTTTTT. This translates into CSGTSGGATGELFF.

The gene calls are TRBV4-2 and TRBJ1-6, with 8 bases aligning to TRBD1. CDR1 is LGHNA and CDR2 is YNFKEQ in the germline V gene. V trimming: 1 base; J trimming: 8 bases; junction bases outside the gene matches: 4. This CDR3 has 15 amino acids. The CDR3 DNA sequence: TGTGCCAGCAGCCAAGCGCAGGGGGCTTATTCACCCCTCCACTTT. Protein: CASSQAQGAYSPLHF.

The genes are TRBV4-1 and TRBJ2-5, with TRBD2 identical over 11 bases. The V gene's germline CDR1 is MGHRA and CDR2 YSYEKL. The CDR3 contains 16 residues. After removal of 4 bases from V and 5 bases from J, the junction contained 9 bases not matched to a gene. CDR3 in amino acids: CASSRWLTSGVETQYF. In DNA, the CDR3 is TGCGCCAGCAGCCGGTGGTTGACTAGCGGGGTCGAGACCCAGTACTTC.

The CDR3 region has the DNA TGTGCCAGCAGCCCGGGACAGGATGGTCCCGGGGAGCTGTTTTTT. Translating gives CASSPGQDGPGELFF. The chain has TRBV11-3 and TRBJ2-2; 8 bases align to TRBD1. The CDR3 loop spans 15 amino acids. Germline CDR1 and CDR2: SGHNT and YENEEA. J was trimmed by 6 bases and V by 5 bases; bases with no gene match: 8.

The chain combines TRBV18 with TRBJ1-1, with a possible D match to TRBD1 (5 bases). V was trimmed by 6 bases and J by 6 bases, leaving 29 bases between them. The CDR3 has 18 amino acids. Germline V gives CDR1 KGHSH, CDR2 LQKENI. CDR3 loop: CASSLRGPRGGGDPEAFF. CDR3 coding DNA: TGTGCCAGCTCTCTCCGGGGACCGAGGGGCGGGGGGGACCCTGAAGCTTTCTTT. The full variable domain, with the rest looked up from reference TRBV18 and TRBJ1-1, is NAGVMQNPRHLVRRRGQEARLRCSPMKGHSHVYWYRQLPEEGLKFMVYLQKENIIDESGMPKERFSAEFPKEGPSILRIQQVVRGDSAAYFCASSLRGPRGGGDPEAFFGQGTRLTVV.

The chain joins TRBV27 to TRBJ2-5; 10 bases agree with TRBD2. The CDR3 length is 16 residues. V trimming: 3 bases; J trimming: 5 bases; junction bases outside the gene matches: 9. Looked up from germline, CDR1 is MNHEY and CDR2 is SMNVEV (reference sequence). In DNA, the CDR3 is TGTGCCAGCAGTTTGTTGAGCGGGGGGGCCTGGGAGACCCAGTACTTC. Translating gives CASSLLSGGAWETQYF.